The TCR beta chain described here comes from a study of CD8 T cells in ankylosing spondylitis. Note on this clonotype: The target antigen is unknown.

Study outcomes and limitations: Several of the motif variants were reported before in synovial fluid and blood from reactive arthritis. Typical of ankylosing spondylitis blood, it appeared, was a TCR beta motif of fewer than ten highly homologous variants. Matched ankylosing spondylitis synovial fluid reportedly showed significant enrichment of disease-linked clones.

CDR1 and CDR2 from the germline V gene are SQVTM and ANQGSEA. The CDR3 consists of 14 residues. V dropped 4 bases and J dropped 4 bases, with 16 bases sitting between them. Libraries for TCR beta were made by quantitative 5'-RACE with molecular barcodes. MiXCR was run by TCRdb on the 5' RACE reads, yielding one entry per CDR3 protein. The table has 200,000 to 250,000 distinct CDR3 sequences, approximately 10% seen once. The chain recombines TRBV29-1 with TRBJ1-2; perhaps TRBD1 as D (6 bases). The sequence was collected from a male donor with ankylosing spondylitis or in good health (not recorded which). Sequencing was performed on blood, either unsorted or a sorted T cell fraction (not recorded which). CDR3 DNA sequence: TGCAGCGTTGCGGCGGGGGAGGGGGTCTATGGCTACACCTTC. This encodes CSVAAGEGVYGYTF.